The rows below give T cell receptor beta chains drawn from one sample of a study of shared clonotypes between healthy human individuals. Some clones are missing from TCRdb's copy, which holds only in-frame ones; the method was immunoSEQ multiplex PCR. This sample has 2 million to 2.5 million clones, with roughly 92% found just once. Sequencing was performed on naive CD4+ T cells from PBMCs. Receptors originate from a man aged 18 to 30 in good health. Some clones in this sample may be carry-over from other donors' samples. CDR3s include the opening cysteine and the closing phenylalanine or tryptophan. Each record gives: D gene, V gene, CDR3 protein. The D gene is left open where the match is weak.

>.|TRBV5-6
CASSPRTRRGEQFF
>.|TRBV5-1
CASSLSYGTYEQYF
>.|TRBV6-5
CASSYKATTRNEQFF
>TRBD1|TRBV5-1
CASSLAGGLTGPQHF
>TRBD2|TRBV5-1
CASSLSSGSYYEQYF
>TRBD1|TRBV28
CASRSGTVYGYTF
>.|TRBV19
CASSRDGSYEQYF
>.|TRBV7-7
CASSKGPSYEQYF
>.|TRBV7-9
CASSLGLRGTEAFF
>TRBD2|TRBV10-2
CASWEGTSGSRRETQYF
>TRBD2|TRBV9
CASSVGPAGKETQYF
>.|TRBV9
CASSAETGREKLFF
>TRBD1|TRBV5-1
CASSVRDRGSPLHF
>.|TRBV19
CASMRLGGADTQYF
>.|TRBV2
CATRMVDEQFF
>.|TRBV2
CASSVTGTTNEKLFF
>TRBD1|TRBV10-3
CAISFLIQQGEPYEQYF
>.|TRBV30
CAWTTDLWEEAFF
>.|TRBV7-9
CASSFLGRGDGQPQHF
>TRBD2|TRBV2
CASSEAYPSGRALSWEQYF
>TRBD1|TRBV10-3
CAITEQGSNYGYTF
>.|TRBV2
CASSGVGTDTQYF
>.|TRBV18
CASSGSGGANVLTF
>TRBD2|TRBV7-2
CASSPRGASGPEVNEQFF
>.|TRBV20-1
CSARWVPEAFF
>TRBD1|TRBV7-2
CASSLTGGAEKLFF